This entry is about one TCR beta chain. Repertoires were generated with immunoSEQ multiplex PCR, while TCRdb's copy carries only in-frame clones and drops some. The sample includes over 150,000 clones, roughly 84% seen only once; the top ten take about an eighth. This CDR3 contains 15 residues. Germline V gene lookup returns CDR1 KGHSH and CDR2 LQKENI. V lost 3 bases to trimming and J lost 0 bases, with 8 bases between them. The data are from a study of cytomegalovirus exposure and HLA in healthy donors. This receptor was taken from a woman aged 30 to 39 in good health and CMV-seropositive. The V call is TRBV18, the J call TRBJ2-2; perhaps TRBD1 as D (6 bases). The sequenced sample consisted of PBMCs. CDR3 DNA sequence: TGTGCCAGCTCACCCGACAGGACGAACACCGGGGAGCTGTTTTTT. Translated, it gives CASSPDRTNTGELFF.